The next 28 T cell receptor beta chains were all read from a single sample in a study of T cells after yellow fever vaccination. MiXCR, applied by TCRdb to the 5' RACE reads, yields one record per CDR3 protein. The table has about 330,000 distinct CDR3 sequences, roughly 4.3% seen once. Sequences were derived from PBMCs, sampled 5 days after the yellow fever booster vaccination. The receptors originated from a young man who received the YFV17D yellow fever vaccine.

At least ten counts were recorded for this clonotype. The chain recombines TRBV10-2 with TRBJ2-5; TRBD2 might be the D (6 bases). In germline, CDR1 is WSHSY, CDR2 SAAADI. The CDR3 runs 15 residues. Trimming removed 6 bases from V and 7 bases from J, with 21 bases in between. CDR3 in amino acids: CASSYLATGRVTQYF. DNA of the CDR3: TGCGCCAGCAGCTACCTAGCGACCGGAAGGGTGACCCAGTACTTC.

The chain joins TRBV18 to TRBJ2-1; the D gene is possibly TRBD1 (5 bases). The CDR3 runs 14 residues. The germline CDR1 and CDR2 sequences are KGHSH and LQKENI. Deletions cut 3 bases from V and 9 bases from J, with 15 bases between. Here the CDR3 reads CASSPAQANIEQFF. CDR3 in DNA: TGTGCCAGCTCACCGGCACAGGCGAATATTGAGCAGTTCTTC.

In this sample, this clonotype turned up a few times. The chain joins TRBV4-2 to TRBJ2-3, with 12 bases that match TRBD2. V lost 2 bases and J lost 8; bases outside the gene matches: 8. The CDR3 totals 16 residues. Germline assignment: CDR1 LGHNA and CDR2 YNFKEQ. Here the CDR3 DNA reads TGTGCCAGCAGCCAACAAACTAGCGGGGGGTTCCTTACGCAGTATTTT. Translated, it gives CASSQQTSGGFLTQYF.

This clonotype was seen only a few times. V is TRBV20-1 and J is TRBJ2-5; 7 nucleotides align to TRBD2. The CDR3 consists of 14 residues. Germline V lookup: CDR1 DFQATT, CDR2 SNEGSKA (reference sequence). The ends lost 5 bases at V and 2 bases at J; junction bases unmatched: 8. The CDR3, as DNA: TGCAGTGCTCTCGGGACTATTCGTCAAGAGACCCAGTACTTC. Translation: CSALGTIRQETQYF.

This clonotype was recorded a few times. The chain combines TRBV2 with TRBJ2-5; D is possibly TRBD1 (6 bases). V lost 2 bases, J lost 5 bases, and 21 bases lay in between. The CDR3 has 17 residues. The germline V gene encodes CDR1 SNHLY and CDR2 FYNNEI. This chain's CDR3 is CASSESSLDRRRETQYF. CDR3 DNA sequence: TGTGCCAGCAGTGAATCTTCCCTAGACAGGAGGAGGGAGACCCAGTACTTC.

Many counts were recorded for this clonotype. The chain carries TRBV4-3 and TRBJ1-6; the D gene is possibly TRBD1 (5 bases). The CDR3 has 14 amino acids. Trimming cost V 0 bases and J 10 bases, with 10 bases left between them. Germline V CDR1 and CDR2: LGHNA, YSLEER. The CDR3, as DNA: TGCGCCAGCAGCCAAGATCAGGGATGGTCACCCCTCCACTTT. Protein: CASSQDQGWSPLHF.

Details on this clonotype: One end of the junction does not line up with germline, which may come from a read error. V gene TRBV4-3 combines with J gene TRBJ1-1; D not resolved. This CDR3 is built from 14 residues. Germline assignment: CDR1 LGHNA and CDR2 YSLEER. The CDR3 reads CASSQDWGSTETFF. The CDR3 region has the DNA TGCGCCAGCAGCCAAGATTGGGGTTCGACTGAAACTTTCTTT.

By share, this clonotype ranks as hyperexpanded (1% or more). The CDR3: CASSFWTPYEQYF. CDR3 coding DNA: TGTGCCAGCAGTTTTTGGACACCCTACGAGCAGTACTTC. The chain couples TRBV12-3 or TRBV12-4 to TRBJ2-7; TRBD1 is a possible D gene (5 bases). The length of the CDR3 is 13 residues. Trimming pared 3 bases from V and 2 bases from J, leaving 8 bases between.

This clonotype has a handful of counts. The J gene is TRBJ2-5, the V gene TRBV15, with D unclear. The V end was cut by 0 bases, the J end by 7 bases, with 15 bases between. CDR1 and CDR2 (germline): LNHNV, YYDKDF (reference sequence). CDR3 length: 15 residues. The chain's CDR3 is CATSRDREWFGTQYF. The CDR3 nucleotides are TGTGCCACCAGCAGAGATCGCGAGTGGTTCGGGACCCAGTACTTC.

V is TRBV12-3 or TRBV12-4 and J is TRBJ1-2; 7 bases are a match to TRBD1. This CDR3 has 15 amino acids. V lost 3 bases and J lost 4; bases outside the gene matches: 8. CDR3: CASSFTATGTYGYTF. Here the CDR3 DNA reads TGTGCCAGCAGTTTCACCGCGACAGGGACCTATGGCTACACCTTC.

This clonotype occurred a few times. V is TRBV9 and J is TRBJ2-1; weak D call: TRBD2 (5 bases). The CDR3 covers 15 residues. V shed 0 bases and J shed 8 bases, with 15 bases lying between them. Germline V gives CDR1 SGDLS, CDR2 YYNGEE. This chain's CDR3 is CASSVGTAARDEQFF. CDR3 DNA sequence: TGTGCCAGCAGCGTAGGTACAGCGGCCCGGGATGAGCAGTTCTTC. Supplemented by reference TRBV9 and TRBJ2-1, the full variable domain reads DSGVTQTPKHLITATGQRVTLRCSPRSGDLSVYWYQQSLDQGLQFLIQYYNGEERAKGNILERFSAQQFPDLHSELNLSSLELGDSALYFCASSVGTAARDEQFFGPGTRLTVL.

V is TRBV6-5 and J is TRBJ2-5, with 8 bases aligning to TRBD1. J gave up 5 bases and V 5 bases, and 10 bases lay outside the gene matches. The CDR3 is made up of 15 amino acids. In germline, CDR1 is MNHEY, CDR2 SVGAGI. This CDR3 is CASSRTTGDWETQYF. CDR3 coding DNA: TGTGCCAGCAGTCGTACGACAGGGGATTGGGAGACCCAGTACTTC.

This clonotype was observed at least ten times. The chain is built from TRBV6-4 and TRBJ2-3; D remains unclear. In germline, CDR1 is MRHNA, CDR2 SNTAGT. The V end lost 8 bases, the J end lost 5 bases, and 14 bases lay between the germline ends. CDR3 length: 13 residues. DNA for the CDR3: TGTGCCAGCGCCTTCCGCTCCCAAGATACGCAGTATTTT. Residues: CASAFRSQDTQYF.

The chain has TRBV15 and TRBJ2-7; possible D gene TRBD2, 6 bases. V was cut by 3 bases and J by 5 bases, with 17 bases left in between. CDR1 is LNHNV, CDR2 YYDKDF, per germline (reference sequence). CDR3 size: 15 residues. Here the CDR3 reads CATSSILPGLNEQYF. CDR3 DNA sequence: TGTGCCACCAGCAGTATACTTCCGGGACTCAACGAGCAGTACTTC.

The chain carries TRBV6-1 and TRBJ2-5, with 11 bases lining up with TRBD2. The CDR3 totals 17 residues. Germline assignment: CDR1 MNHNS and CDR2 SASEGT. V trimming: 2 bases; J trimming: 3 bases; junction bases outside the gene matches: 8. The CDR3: CASSEISASGGKETQYF. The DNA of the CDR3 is TGTGCCAGCAGTGAAATCTCGGCTAGCGGGGGGAAAGAGACCCAGTACTTC.

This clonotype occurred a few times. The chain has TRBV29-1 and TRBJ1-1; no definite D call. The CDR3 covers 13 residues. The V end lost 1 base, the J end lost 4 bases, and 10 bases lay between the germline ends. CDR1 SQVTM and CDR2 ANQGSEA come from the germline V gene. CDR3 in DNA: TGCAGCGTTGAAGTGGGGTCGGGCACTGAAGCTTTCTTT. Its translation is CSVEVGSGTEAFF.

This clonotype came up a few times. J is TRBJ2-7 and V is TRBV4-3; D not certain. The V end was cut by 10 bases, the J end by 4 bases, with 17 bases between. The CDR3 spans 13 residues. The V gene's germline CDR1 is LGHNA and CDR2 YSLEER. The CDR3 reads CATSVVLGYEQYF. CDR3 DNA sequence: TGCGCCACTTCGGTGGTCCTCGGGTACGAGCAGTACTTC.

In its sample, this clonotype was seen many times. The CDR3 protein is CASSLFTRGGRNEQYF. The CDR3, as DNA: TGTGCCAGCAGCCTATTCACGCGGGGGGGCCGCAACGAGCAGTACTTC. The genes are TRBV7-2 and TRBJ2-7, with TRBD2 identical over 9 bases. Germline CDR1 reads SGHTA; CDR2 reads FQGNSA. This CDR3 contains 16 residues. The V and J ends lost 5 bases and 5 bases, in that order; junction bases with no gene match: 13.

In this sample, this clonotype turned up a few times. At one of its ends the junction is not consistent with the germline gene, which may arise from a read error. Here the CDR3 reads CAVMGRTDNQPQHF. The CDR3 region has the DNA TGTGCCGTAATGGGTCGAACCGACAATCAGCCCCAGCACTTT. This sequence joins TRBV6-2 or TRBV6-3 and TRBJ1-5; D gene ambiguous. The CDR3 covers 14 residues. Germline V lookup: CDR1 MNHEY, CDR2 SVGEGT.

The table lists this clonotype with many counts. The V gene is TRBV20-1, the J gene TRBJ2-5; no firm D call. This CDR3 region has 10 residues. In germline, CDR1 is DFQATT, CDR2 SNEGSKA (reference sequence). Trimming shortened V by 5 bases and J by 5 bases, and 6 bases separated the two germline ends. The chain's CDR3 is CSAPRETQYF. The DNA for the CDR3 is TGCAGTGCTCCCCGCGAGACCCAGTACTTC.

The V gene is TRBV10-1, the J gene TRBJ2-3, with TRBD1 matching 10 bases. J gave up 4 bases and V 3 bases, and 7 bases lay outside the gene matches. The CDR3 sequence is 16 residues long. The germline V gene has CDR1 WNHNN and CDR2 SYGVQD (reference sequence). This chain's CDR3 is CASSDYRTGGPDTQYF. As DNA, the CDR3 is TGCGCCAGCAGTGATTACCGGACAGGGGGTCCAGATACGCAGTATTTT.

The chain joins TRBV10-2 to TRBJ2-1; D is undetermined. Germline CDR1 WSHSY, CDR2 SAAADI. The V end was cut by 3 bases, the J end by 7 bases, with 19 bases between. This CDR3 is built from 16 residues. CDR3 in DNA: TGCGCCAGCAGTGATCCGGCCTTACCAATGAGGAATGAGCAGTTCTTC. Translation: CASSDPALPMRNEQFF.

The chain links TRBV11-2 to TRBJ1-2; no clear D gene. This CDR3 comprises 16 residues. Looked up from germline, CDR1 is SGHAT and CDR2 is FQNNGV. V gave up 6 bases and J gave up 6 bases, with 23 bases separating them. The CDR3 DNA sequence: TGTGCCAGCAGTTCCCGACGGGTTTTTCATCCCGATGGCTACACCTTC. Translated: CASSSRRVFHPDGYTF.

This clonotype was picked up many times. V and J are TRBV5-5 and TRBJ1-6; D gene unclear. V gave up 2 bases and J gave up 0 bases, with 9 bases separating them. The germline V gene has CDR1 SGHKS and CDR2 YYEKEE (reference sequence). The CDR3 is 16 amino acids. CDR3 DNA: TGTGCCAGCAGCTTCACACCGAGCTCCTATAATTCACCCCTCCACTTT. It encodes CASSFTPSSYNSPLHF.

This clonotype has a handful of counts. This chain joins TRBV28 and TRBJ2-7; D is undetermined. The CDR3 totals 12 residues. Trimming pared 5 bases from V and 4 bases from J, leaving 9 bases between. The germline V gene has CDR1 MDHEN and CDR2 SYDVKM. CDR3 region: CASSPDPYEQYV. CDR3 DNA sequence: TGTGCCAGCAGTCCGGACCCTTACGAGCAGTACGTC.

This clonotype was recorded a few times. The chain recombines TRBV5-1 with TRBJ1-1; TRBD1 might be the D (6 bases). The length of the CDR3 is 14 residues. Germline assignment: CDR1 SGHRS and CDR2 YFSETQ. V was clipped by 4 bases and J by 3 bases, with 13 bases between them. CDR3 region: CASSLDRPDTEAFF. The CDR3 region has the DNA TGCGCCAGCAGCCTCGACAGGCCCGACACTGAAGCTTTCTTT.

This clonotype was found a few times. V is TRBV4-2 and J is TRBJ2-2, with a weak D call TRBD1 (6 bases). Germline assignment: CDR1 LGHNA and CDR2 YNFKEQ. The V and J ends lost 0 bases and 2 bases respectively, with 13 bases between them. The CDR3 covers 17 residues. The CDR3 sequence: CASSQDLGQRNTGELFF. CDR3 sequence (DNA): TGTGCCAGCAGCCAAGATCTCGGACAGAGAAACACCGGGGAGCTGTTTTTT.

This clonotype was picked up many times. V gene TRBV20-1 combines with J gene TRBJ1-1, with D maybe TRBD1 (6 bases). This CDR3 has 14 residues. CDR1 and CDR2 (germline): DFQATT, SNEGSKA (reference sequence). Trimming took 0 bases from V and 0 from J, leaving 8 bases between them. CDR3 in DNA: TGCAGTGCTAGAGATGGGGGGCTGAACACTGAAGCTTTCTTT. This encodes CSARDGGLNTEAFF.